The TCR beta chain described here comes from a study of Ad26.COV2.S vaccination and SARS-CoV-2 variants. Overall study: Among those in the COV1001 Ad26.COV2.S trial arm was the donor. Overall study results and limits: Substantial breadth was reportedly displayed by spike-specific CD8+ and CD4+ T cell responses after vaccination.

Trimming left V 3 bases short and J 5 bases short, with 29 bases between. Germline V CDR1 and CDR2: LNHDA, SQIVND (reference sequence). The CDR3 is 20 residues long. Concerning this clone itself: Antigen: not known.

Treatment denoted: around 19 received Ad26.COV2.S at low or high dose, single or two shots; several received placebo; per-sample allocation not given. Sampling occurred on day 63 after the first vaccine or placebo injection. In Boston, an adult donor aged 18-55 years took part. Produced via immunoSEQ multiplex PCR; TCRdb's table is partial and in-frame only. The profile shows under 300,000 clones, about 83% of them singletons. The receptor comes from a person between 18 and 60 years old who received the Ad26.COV2.S COVID-19 vaccine or a placebo. The sample consisted of peripheral blood, taken in a trial of Ad26.COV2.S vaccine versus placebo. This chain links TRBV19 with TRBJ2-1, with a tentative D call TRBD1 (7 bases). CDR3 nucleotides: TGTGCCAGTAGTATCTATGGTTGGGGCAGGGGGGCCGAGGATCACAATGAGCAGTTCTTC. Translation gives CASSIYGWGRGAEDHNEQFF. Complete variable domain (other parts from reference TRBV19 and TRBJ2-1): DGGITQSPKYLFRKEGQNVTLSCEQNLNHDAMYWYRQDPGQGLRLIYYSQIVNDFQKGDIAEGYSVSREKKESFPLTVTSAQKNPTAFYLCASSIYGWGRGAEDHNEQFFGPGTRLTVL.